This T cell receptor (beta chain) was captured in a study of T-cell memory formation after mild COVID-19. This clonotype occurred a few times. Its target is unknown. Study outcomes and limitations: Confirmation was lacking for SARS-CoV-2 specificity of second-wave clones that peaked on day 37. Cross-reactive memory apparently joined, as some responding clones appeared in pre-infection memory.

CDR1 is MNHEY, CDR2 SVGEGT, per germline. There are 17 residues in the CDR3. The J segment lost 3 bases and the V segment lost 7 bases, leaving 12 bases of the junction unmatched. 5'RACE primed from the constant segment yielded TCR alpha and TCR beta cDNA libraries bearing sample barcodes and UMIs. TCRdb reprocessed the 5' RACE reads with MiXCR, giving one entry per CDR3 protein. The sample lists roughly 610,000 distinct CDR3 sequences, around a sixth seen once, with about 8.1% in the top ten. J is TRBJ2-3 and V is TRBV6-2 or TRBV6-3; TRBD2 matches 11 bases. Input material: PBMCs or a T cell subset sorted from them (not recorded which). This TCR was sampled from an adult woman who had mild COVID-19 (a few samples of this study predate the infection). Cell type and time point are not known. The CDR3 region is CASIPTPGTSGTDTQYF. DNA of the CDR3: TGTGCCAGCATACCCACTCCCGGGACTAGCGGAACAGATACGCAGTATTTT.